One sample yielded the 3 T cell receptor beta chains listed below, sequenced in a study of OX40 agonist ivuxolimab in advanced cancers. The repertoire was sequenced with immunoSEQ multiplex PCR; TCRdb's copy has only in-frame clones and lacks some. This repertoire shows fewer than 20,000 clones, roughly 87% found once; its top ten account for around 25%. Source: CD4+ or CD8+ T cells sorted from blood, taken in a trial of the OX40 agonist ivuxolimab. The receptors come from an adult with an advanced solid tumor such as melanoma, head and neck, liver or kidney cancer.

The chain employs TRBV6-5 and TRBJ2-3; 7 bases line up with TRBD1. Germline lookup yields CDR1 MNHEY and CDR2 SVGAGI. V gave up 5 bases and J gave up 7 bases; unmatched junction bases: 12. The CDR3 is 15 amino acids. The CDR3 spells CASSSNRGSRHTQYF. The CDR3, as DNA: TGTGCCAGCAGTAGCAACAGGGGATCAAGGCATACGCAGTATTTT.

The chain employs TRBV13 and TRBJ1-4; D is uncertain. The V and J ends lost 2 bases and 8 bases respectively, with 12 bases between them. Germline assignment: CDR1 PRHDT and CDR2 FYEKMQ (reference sequence). The CDR3 sequence is 14 residues long. The CDR3, as DNA: TGTGCCAGCAGCTTAAATGGAGGTGGGGAAAAACTGTTTTTT. Translated, it gives CASSLNGGGEKLFF.

In the case of this clone: An end of the junction differs from the germline gene, which may be a read error. The V gene is TRBV11-2, the J gene TRBJ2-4; the D is unclear. The CDR3 extends over 14 amino acids. Germline V gene data show CDR1 as SGHAT and CDR2 as FQNNGV. CDR3 sequence: CASSVDSGVNIQYF. Here the CDR3 DNA reads TGTGCCAGCAGCGTAGACTCAGGTGTGAACATTCAGTACTTC.